This TCR beta chain was observed in a study of T cells in Graves' hyperthyroidism and ophthalmopathy. Study-wide background: The authors collected peripheral blood at initial diagnosis, before any treatment. Study observations and caveats: Ophthalmopathy could be told apart from stable hyperthyroidism with a 13 V-J model. Most expanded thyroid clonotypes above 0.001 also appeared in blood.

There were TCR beta CDR3 regions amplified from RNA transcripts. The primer set for the first-round RT-PCR of the TCR CDR3 was HTBI. TCRdb redid the calling of the multiplex PCR reads with MiXCR, one entry per CDR3 protein. This table has a few hundred thousand distinct CDR3 sequences, about 18% appearing once. Of note for this clonotype: The antigen remains undetermined.

Exclusion followed for patients with uncontrolled infection, other autoimmune disease, pregnancy or lactation. The CDR3 spans 12 residues. Germline CDR1 SGHDT, CDR2 YYEEEE. V was clipped by 1 base and J by 8 bases, with 9 bases between them. The sample taken for sequencing was blood. This receptor was taken from a man aged 18 to 29 with Graves' ophthalmopathy. This sequence joins TRBV5-6 and TRBJ1-2; D remains ambiguous. CDR3 amino acids: CASSLLRLGYTF. Written as DNA, the CDR3 is TGTGCCAGCAGCTTGCTTCGATTAGGCTACACCTTC.